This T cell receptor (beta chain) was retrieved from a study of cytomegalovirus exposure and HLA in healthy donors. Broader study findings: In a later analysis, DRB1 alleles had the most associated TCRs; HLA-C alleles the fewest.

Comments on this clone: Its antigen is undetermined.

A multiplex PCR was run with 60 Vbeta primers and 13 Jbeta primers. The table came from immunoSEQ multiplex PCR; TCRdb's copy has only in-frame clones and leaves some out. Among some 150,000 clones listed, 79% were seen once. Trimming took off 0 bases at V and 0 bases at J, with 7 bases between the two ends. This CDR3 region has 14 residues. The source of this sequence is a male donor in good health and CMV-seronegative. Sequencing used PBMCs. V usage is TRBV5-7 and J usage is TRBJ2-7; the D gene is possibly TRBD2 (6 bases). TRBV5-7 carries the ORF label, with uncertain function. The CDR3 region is CASSLGEASYEQYF. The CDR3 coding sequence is TGTGCCAGCAGCTTGGGGGAGGCCTCCTACGAGCAGTACTTC.